Listed below are T cell receptor beta chains from one sample, sequenced in a study of T-cell memory formation after mild COVID-19. TCRdb re-derived calls from the 5' RACE reads in MiXCR, one entry per CDR3 protein. Of approximately 260,000 distinct CDR3 sequences listed, over 15% were seen once; the top ten hold more than 20%. The sample consisted of PBMCs or a T cell subset sorted from them (not recorded which). The receptors come from a man between 18 and 29 years old who had mild COVID-19 (a few samples of this study predate the infection). Cell type and time point are not known. Each CDR3 is given with its conserved first and last residue. A D gene is named only where the DNA matches it firmly. Clone size appears in some rows only: once, few, many, or a class for an expanded clone.

>TRBV7-9|-|TRBJ2-3|-
TGTGCCAGCAGCTCAGGGGGGCCGGGTACGCAGTATTTT
CASSSGGPGTQYF
>TRBV4-1|-|TRBJ2-5|-
TGCGCCAGCAGCGCCTGGGTGGCAGGCGAGACCCAGTACTTC
CASSAWVAGETQYF
>TRBV7-6|few|TRBJ2-5|-
TGTGCCAGCAGCTTATCAGACTACCAAGAGACCCAGTACTTC
CASSLSDYQETQYF
>TRBV7-8|-|TRBJ2-3|-
TGTGCCAGCAGCCCAGAAGGTCGGGATACGCAGTATTTT
CASSPEGRDTQYF
>TRBV11-3|-|TRBJ2-5|-
TGTGCCAGCAGCTTAGGCGGGGCACTAGGACAAGAGACCCAGTACTTC
CASSLGGALGQETQYF
>TRBV2|-|TRBJ1-1|-
TGTGCCAGCAGGAGATCTTTTTCGGGGGGCACTGAAGCTTTCTTT
CASRRSFSGGTEAFF
>TRBV6-5|few|TRBJ1-1|-
TGTGCCAGCAGTTACTCGTTCGGAGCTGAAGCTTTCTTT
CASSYSFGAEAFF
>TRBV12-3/TRBV12-4|few|TRBJ2-6|-
TGTGCCAGCAGTCAAACAGGTTCTGGGGCCAACGTCCTGACTTTC
CASSQTGSGANVLTF
>TRBV4-2|-|TRBJ1-5|-
TGTGCCAGCAGCCAAGATAGGGGTGAGCAGCCCCAGCATTTT
CASSQDRGEQPQHF
>TRBV20-1|many|TRBJ1-1|-
TGCAGTGCTAGCAGGGATACGAACACTGAAGCTTTCTTT
CSASRDTNTEAFF
>TRBV7-6|many|TRBJ1-1|-
TGTGCCAGCAGCGGGGAGGGCTACACTGAAGCTTTCTTT
CASSGEGYTEAFF
>TRBV5-1|-|TRBJ1-5|TRBD1
TGCGCCAGCAGCGAGGGACAGGCGAGTGGCAATCAGCCCCAGCATTTT
CASSEGQASGNQPQHF
>TRBV7-2|few|TRBJ1-5|-
TGTGCCAGCAGCTACGATGGGGGCCGGCAGCCCCAGCATTTT
CASSYDGGRQPQHF
>TRBV5-1|few|TRBJ1-2|-
TGCGCCAGCAGCCAGCCTGGCCAGATATTTGGCTATGGCTACACCTTC
CASSQPGQIFGYGYTF
>TRBV20-1|few|TRBJ1-2|TRBD1
TGCAGTGCTACTTCTTTACAGGGGGCGCCTGGCTATGGCTACACCTTC
CSATSLQGAPGYGYTF
>TRBV5-1|-|TRBJ2-7|TRBD1
TGCGCCAGCAGCTGGAAGGGACAGGACGTCGAGCAGTACTTC
CASSWKGQDVEQYF
>TRBV4-3|many|TRBJ2-2|-
TGCGCCAGCAGCCAAGTTGGGCGGGCCAAGGGCCGGGAGCTGTTTTTT
CASSQVGRAKGRELFF
>TRBV5-1|many|TRBJ2-6|TRBD1
TGCGCCAGCAGCTTGGAAGGACAGGGGGCGCGGTGGTCTGGGGCCAACGTCCTGACTTTC
CASSLEGQGARWSGANVLTF
>TRBV7-2|few|TRBJ2-3|-
TGTGCCAGCAGCACCCTAGGGTGGTCCACAGATACGCAGTATTTT
CASSTLGWSTDTQYF
>TRBV3-1|once|TRBJ1-2|-
TGTGCCAGCAGCCAACGAGGGGATGGCTACACCTTC
CASSQRGDGYTF
>TRBV6-5|-|TRBJ2-3|TRBD1
TGTGCCAGCTGGGACAGGGCCCGCAGGAATACGCAGTATTTT
CASWDRARRNTQYF
>TRBV7-9|-|TRBJ1-1|-
TGTGCCAGCAGCCTAACCCCTCCGGCGAACACTGAAGCTTTCTTT
CASSLTPPANTEAFF
>TRBV7-8|-|TRBJ2-5|-
TGTGCCAGCAGCTTACGGGCAGGGACCTGGGGAAAAACCCAGTACTTC
CASSLRAGTWGKTQYF
>TRBV7-9|few|TRBJ2-1|-
TGTGCCAGCAGCTTAAGTAGCAATGCCTACAATGAGCAGTTCTTC
CASSLSSNAYNEQFF
>TRBV6-5|-|TRBJ1-2|TRBD1
TGTGCCAGCAGTTACTCGGGACAGGGTTCCTATGGCTACACCTTC
CASSYSGQGSYGYTF
>TRBV5-1|few|TRBJ1-1|TRBD1
TGCGCCAGCGGCGAGACAGGGACGAACACTGAAGCTTTCTTT
CASGETGTNTEAFF
>TRBV29-1|few|TRBJ1-1|-
TGCAGCGTTGGGGTAGAGGCTGAAGCTTTCTTT
CSVGVEAEAFF
>TRBV29-1|-|TRBJ2-2|-
TGCAGCGTTGATTTACAGGGTGGTGACGGGGAGCTGTTTTTT
CSVDLQGGDGELFF
>TRBV11-3|-|TRBJ2-5|-
TGTGCCAGCAGCTTAAGTTCGGGCCCCCAGTACTTC
CASSLSSGPQYF
>TRBV18|-|TRBJ2-5|TRBD1
TGTGCCAGCTCACCATTAACGACAGGGGGCACGGGGACCCAGTACTTC
CASSPLTTGGTGTQYF
>TRBV6-2/TRBV6-3|few|TRBJ2-7|TRBD2
TGTGCCAGCAGTCCACTCTCCGGGACTAGCGGGGGATACGAGCAGTACTTC
CASSPLSGTSGGYEQYF
>TRBV11-3|-|TRBJ2-1|TRBD2
TGTGCCAGCAGCTTAGGGATTATGGCGGGGGGGAATGAGCAGTTCTTC
CASSLGIMAGGNEQFF
>TRBV6-5|-|TRBJ1-2|-
TGTGCCAGCAGTTATACTCGCGGCTTTGGCTACACCTTC
CASSYTRGFGYTF
>TRBV24-1|-|TRBJ1-5|TRBD1
TGTGCCACCAGTGCAAGGGGGCGTCAGCCCCAGCATTTT
CATSARGRQPQHF
>TRBV4-1|-|TRBJ1-5|TRBD1
TGCGCCAGCAGCCAAGGGGACAGTAACAATCAGCCCCAGCATTTT
CASSQGDSNNQPQHF
>TRBV29-1|-|TRBJ1-2|-
TGCAGCGCGATTGATAGCGGGGAAGTAGGCGGCTATGGCTACACCTTC
CSAIDSGEVGGYGYTF
>TRBV5-5|-|TRBJ2-5|-
TGTGCCAGCAGCTTGGCCGTGGCCCAGTACTTC
CASSLAVAQYF
>TRBV7-2|many|TRBJ2-5|-
TGTGCCAGCAGCTCGACGGGGGCCCCCGGGGCCCAGTACTTC
CASSSTGAPGAQYF
>TRBV10-3|-|TRBJ1-1|TRBD1
TGTGCCATCAGTGATGGGGACAGGGTTCCGGGGAACACTGAAGCTTTCTTT
CAISDGDRVPGNTEAFF
>TRBV5-6|many|TRBJ2-4|-
TGTGCCAGCAGCTTGGGGTACAAAAACATTCAGTACTTC
CASSLGYKNIQYF
>TRBV7-3|-|TRBJ2-3|-
TGTGCCAGCAGCTCCCAAAGCACAGATACGCAGTATTTT
CASSSQSTDTQYF
>TRBV7-9|-|TRBJ1-5|-
TGTGCCAGCAGCTCGGGCCCGTATAGCAATCAGCCCCAGCATTTT
CASSSGPYSNQPQHF
>TRBV15|-|TRBJ2-1|TRBD2
TGTGCCACCAGCCCTCGGGGGGGACTCTTATACAATGAGCAGTTCTTC
CATSPRGGLLYNEQFF
>TRBV5-1|-|TRBJ2-7|TRBD1
TGCGCCAGCAACTTATCCGACAGGGACGAGCAGTACTTC
CASNLSDRDEQYF
>TRBV6-6|few|TRBJ1-1|TRBD1
TGTGCCAGCAGTTCCGCCGGGACAGGGATTACTGAAGCTTTCTTT
CASSSAGTGITEAFF
>TRBV29-1|few|TRBJ2-1|TRBD2
TGCAGCGTTGTATGGAGCGGGGGCCCCAGCTCCTACAATGAGCAGTTCTTC
CSVVWSGGPSSYNEQFF
>TRBV6-2/TRBV6-3|-|TRBJ2-5|-
TGTGCCAGCACCAACCTTTGGGGGTACCAAGAGACCCAGTACTTC
CASTNLWGYQETQYF
>TRBV21-1|few|TRBJ1-1|-
TGTGCCAGCAGCAAAGGGATGAGGGACAGGAACACTGAAGCTTTCTTT
CASSKGMRDRNTEAFF
>TRBV7-2|many|TRBJ1-1|-
TGTGCCAGCAGCCTACCGGGTTTGAACACTGAAGCTTTCTTT
CASSLPGLNTEAFF
>TRBV7-3|-|TRBJ2-1|-
TGTGCCAGCAGCGATTCGGGGCGGCAGTTCTTC
CASSDSGRQFF
>TRBV5-1|-|TRBJ1-6|-
TGCGCCAGCAGCTTTGGCCCCGCTGGACAGCTGGATAATTCACCCCTCCACTTT
CASSFGPAGQLDNSPLHF
>TRBV5-1|-|TRBJ1-6|-
TGCGCCAGCAGTCACTCGGGGACGAATTCACCCCTCCACTTT
CASSHSGTNSPLHF
>TRBV27|many|TRBJ1-5|-
TGTGCCAGCAGTTTAGGGGGGGCCGGACAGCCCCAGCATTTT
CASSLGGAGQPQHF
>TRBV19|many|TRBJ2-7|TRBD1
TGTGCCAGTAACACCGGACAGGGGACCCACGAGCAGTACTTC
CASNTGQGTHEQYF
>TRBV20-1|-|TRBJ1-5|TRBD1
TGCAGTGCTAGGACAGGGTACAGTAGCAATCAGCCCCAGCATTTT
CSARTGYSSNQPQHF